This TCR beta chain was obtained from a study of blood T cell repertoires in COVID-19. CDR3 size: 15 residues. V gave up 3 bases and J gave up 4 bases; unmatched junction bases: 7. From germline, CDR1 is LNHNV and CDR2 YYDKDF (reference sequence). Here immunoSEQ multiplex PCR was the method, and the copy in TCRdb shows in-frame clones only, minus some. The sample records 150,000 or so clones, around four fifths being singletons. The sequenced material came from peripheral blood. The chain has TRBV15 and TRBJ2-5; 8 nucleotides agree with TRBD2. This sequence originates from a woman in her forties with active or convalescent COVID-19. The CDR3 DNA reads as TGTGCCACCAGCAGTGATAGCGGGAAAGGAGAGACCCAGTACTTC. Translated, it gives CATSSDSGKGETQYF.